The T cell receptor (beta chain) under discussion was sequenced for a study of T cells expressing NK-cell markers. The overall study: The authors sequenced eight donors, of whom seven were HCMV-seropositive and one was seronegative. Findings of the study overall: A few of the donors also had these clonotypes leading their CD3+CD56-NKG2C+ fraction.

On this clonotype: The antigen remains undetermined.

CDR3 size: 14 residues. Germline-derived CDR1 and CDR2 are KGHSH and LQKENI. As the method of synthesis, 5'RACE template switching with UMIs yielded TCR beta cDNA. Following a re-call of the 5' RACE reads, TCRdb has one entry per CDR3 protein and lacks DNA. The sample table sets out some 450,000 distinct CDR3 sequences. Sequencing was performed on blood T cells: a sorted CD56 or NKG2C T cell subset, CD4+ or CD8+ T cells, or bulk PBMC T cells (not recorded which). This receptor was identified in a woman aged 18-70 years in good health. The chain employs TRBV18 and TRBJ2-5; TCRdb returns TRBD2, unconfirmable since there is no DNA. The CDR3 spells CASSPGTRGETQYF.